The 19 T cell receptor beta chains in this list originate from one sample, sequenced in a study of T cells in Graves' hyperthyroidism and ophthalmopathy. TCR beta CDR3 region amplification was performed from RNA transcripts. First-round RT-PCR targeting the TCR CDR3 was performed with the HTBI primer set. TCRdb re-called the multiplex PCR reads through MiXCR, storing one row per CDR3 protein. The sample includes about 350,000 distinct CDR3 sequences, about 14% of them seen just once. The sample consisted of blood. The receptors here all came from a woman in her twenties or thirties with Graves' hyperthyroidism.

This clonotype was seen ten or more times. The genes are TRBV6-5 and TRBJ2-5; 7 bases line up with TRBD1. V trimming: 0 bases; J trimming: 5 bases; junction bases outside the gene matches: 3. CDR1 and CDR2 from the germline V gene are MNHEY and SVGAGI. The CDR3 is made up of 14 amino acids. The CDR3 sequence: CASSYSLGGETQYF. The CDR3 DNA reads TGTGCCAGCAGTTACTCTTTAGGGGGCGAGACCCAGTACTTC.

This clonotype was seen many times. The gene calls are TRBV2 and TRBJ1-4; maybe TRBD1 (5 bases). Germline values: CDR1 SNHLY, CDR2 FYNNEI. Trimming took off 4 bases at V and 6 bases at J, with 18 bases between the two ends. This CDR3 is 16 amino acids long. CDR3 DNA sequence: TGTGCCAGCAGTGCCGGGACGTACAAGAAATATGAAAAACTGTTTTTT. This codes for CASSAGTYKKYEKLFF.

This clonotype has ten or more counts. J is TRBJ2-3 and V is TRBV28; the D gene is possibly TRBD1 (5 bases). The V gene's germline CDR1 is MDHEN and CDR2 SYDVKM. The ends were cut back, 5 bases at V and 1 base at J, with 13 bases in the middle. The CDR3 contains 15 residues. For the CDR3, the DNA is TGTGCCAGCAGTGGGGCTTGGTCGGGCACAGATACGCAGTATTTT. It is translated as CASSGAWSGTDTQYF.

In the case of this clonotype: A much larger clone differs by one base, so this may be a read error. This chain connects TRBV7-9 to TRBJ2-1; D perhaps matches TRBD2 (6 bases). Germline V lookup: CDR1 SEHNR, CDR2 FQNEAQ (reference sequence). The CDR3 has 15 amino acids. The DNA for the CDR3 is TGTGCCAGCAGCCCACACGGGAGCTCCTACAATGAGCAGTTGTTC. This gives the protein CASSPHGSSYNEQLF.

Concerning this clonotype: This may arise from a read error, as a much more abundant clone is one base away. This chain links TRBV5-1 with TRBJ2-1, with no clear D. Germline V gene lookup returns CDR1 SGHRS and CDR2 YFSETQ. CDR3 length equals 12 residues. In DNA, the CDR3 is TGCGCCAGCAGCTTGAGGACGAATGGGCAGTTCTTC. It specifies CASSLRTNGQFF.

The V and J genes are TRBV27 and TRBJ1-1, with D possibly being TRBD1 (5 bases). The V gene's germline CDR1 is MNHEY and CDR2 SMNVEV (reference sequence). Trimming took off 4 bases at V and 4 bases at J, with 16 bases between the two ends. The CDR3 contains 15 residues. The CDR3 here is CASSSPSRGTTEAFF. For the CDR3, the DNA is TGTGCCAGCAGTTCTCCCAGTCGGGGGACCACTGAAGCTTTCTTT.

This clonotype showed up just a few times. The rearrangement joins TRBV5-1 to TRBJ1-5; D is perhaps TRBD1 (5 bases). The CDR3 has 14 residues. The germline V and J ends were trimmed by 1 base and 12 bases, with 17 bases remaining between them. Germline V gene sequence: CDR1 SGHRS, CDR2 YFSETQ. The CDR3 bases are TGCGCCAGCAGCTTGACAGGCCCTACGATTCTCCAGCATTTT. This sequence encodes CASSLTGPTILQHF.

This clonotype was detected a few times. The rearrangement links TRBV20-1 to TRBJ1-4; 8 bases align to TRBD1. Trimming removed 2 bases from V and 7 bases from J; junction bases left unmatched: 9. The CDR3 has 15 residues. CDR1 is DFQATT and CDR2 is SNEGSKA in the germline V gene (reference sequence). DNA for the CDR3: TGCAGTGCTAGATCCCCCCAGGGGGCAGGTGAAAAACTGTTTTTT. Protein product: CSARSPQGAGEKLFF.

V is TRBV20-1 and J is TRBJ1-6; 8 bases are shared with TRBD1. With 5 bases clipped from V and 10 bases from J, the junction kept 10 bases outside the gene matches. Germline CDR1 reads DFQATT; CDR2 reads SNEGSKA (reference sequence). This CDR3 is 14 amino acids long. CDR3: CSAVLDRGGSPLHF. The CDR3 DNA follows: TGCAGTGCTGTCTTAGACAGGGGAGGATCACCCCTCCACTTT.

This sequence joins TRBV7-9 and TRBJ1-2, with D unresolved. The germline V gene encodes CDR1 SEHNR and CDR2 FQNEAQ (reference sequence). The CDR3 length is 12 residues. The germline V and J ends were trimmed by 1 base and 8 bases, with 8 bases remaining between them. The CDR3 nucleotides are TGTGCCAGCAGCTTAGGGGCCGGCGGCTACACCTTC. This sequence encodes CASSLGAGGYTF.

This clonotype appeared many times. The J gene is TRBJ2-3, the V gene TRBV19; 9 bases are shared with TRBD1. V dropped 6 bases and J dropped 1; count of bases not matched to a gene: 2. The CDR3 is 14 amino acids. The V gene's germline CDR1 is LNHDA and CDR2 SQIVND (reference sequence). The DNA of the CDR3 is TGTGCCAGTAGCACAGGGGGCCGCACAGATACGCAGTATTTT. It yields the protein CASSTGGRTDTQYF.

The chain carries TRBV6-1 and TRBJ1-1; 8 nucleotides align to TRBD1. V lost 5 bases to trimming and J lost 7 bases; unmatched junction nucleotides: 9. In germline, CDR1 is MNHNS, CDR2 SASEGT. The CDR3 runs 14 residues. The CDR3 DNA follows: TGTGCCAGCAGTCCACGGACAGGGCGAGGTGAAGCTTTCTTT. As protein: CASSPRTGRGEAFF.

Many counts were recorded for this clonotype. V is TRBV24-1 and J is TRBJ1-5, with TRBD1 identical over 7 bases. Germline CDR1 reads KGHDR; CDR2 reads SFDVKD. V was pared by 1 base and J by 0 bases, with 8 bases of the junction left unmatched. This CDR3 contains 18 residues. The DNA for the CDR3 is TGTGCCACCAGTGATTTCTGGGGACAGCCTTATAGCAATCAGCCCCAGCATTTT. Translating gives CATSDFWGQPYSNQPQHF.

This clonotype was recorded many times. The DNA of the CDR3 is TGTGCCAGCAAGGCGACAGGGGTTGGCTACACCTTC. Protein: CASKATGVGYTF. The chain uses TRBV28 and TRBJ1-2, with 8 bases aligning to TRBD1. The CDR3 loop spans 12 amino acids. Germline CDR1 MDHEN, CDR2 SYDVKM. V was pared by 7 bases and J by 7 bases, with 5 bases of the junction left unmatched.

V is TRBV12-3 or TRBV12-4 and J is TRBJ2-5; tentatively, D is TRBD1 (5 bases). This CDR3 comprises 12 residues. Between the trimmed V and J ends, which lost 3 bases and 12 bases, there was a span of 14 bases. CDR3 DNA: TGTGCCAGCAGTTTTGGGGCAGGTCCCAAGTACTTC. Encoded protein: CASSFGAGPKYF.

In its sample, this clonotype was seen many times. V is TRBV6-6 and J is TRBJ2-7; 10 positions match TRBD1. The V gene's germline CDR1 is MNHNY and CDR2 SVGAGI (reference sequence). The CDR3 is 17 residues long. Trimming cost V 2 bases and J 5 bases; bases outside gene matches: 12. The CDR3 region is CASSYHTSGQGSHEQYF. In DNA, the CDR3 is TGTGCCAGCAGTTACCATACTTCGGGACAGGGGTCCCACGAGCAGTACTTC.

This clonotype was detected a few times. This chain uses TRBV6-1 with TRBJ1-1; D is possibly TRBD1 (5 bases). This CDR3 is built from 13 residues. Trimming left V 7 bases short and J 7 bases short, with 16 bases between. From germline, CDR1 is MNHNS and CDR2 SASEGT. CDR3 protein: CASMNGARGEAFF. Written as DNA, the CDR3 is TGTGCCAGCATGAACGGGGCACGCGGTGAAGCTTTCTTT.

This clonotype was seen many times. V and J are TRBV30 and TRBJ1-5; D uncertain. Germline V gene data show CDR1 as GTSNPN and CDR2 as SVGIG (reference sequence). The CDR3 covers 13 residues. Trimming removed 1 base at V and 6 bases at J, with 10 bases between. Here the CDR3 DNA reads TGTGCCTGGAGTGCCGGGGTAGGTCAGCCCCAGCATTTT. Translation: CAWSAGVGQPQHF.

V and J are TRBV30 and TRBJ2-1; 7 bases match TRBD2. V lost 3 bases to trimming and J lost 3 bases; unmatched junction nucleotides: 11. This CDR3 spans 16 amino acids. Germline V CDR1 and CDR2: GTSNPN, SVGIG (reference sequence). CDR3 in DNA: TGTGCCTGGAGCGGACCCAGCGGACTAGTCTACAATGAGCAGTTCTTC. It codes for CAWSGPSGLVYNEQFF.